This TCR beta chain was recovered during a study of blood T cell repertoires in COVID-19. Study information: Sites across the United States, Italy and Spain contributed samples from acute and convalescent COVID-19.

V shed 0 bases and J shed 8 bases, with 14 bases lying between them. The CDR3 spans 15 residues. Looked up from germline, CDR1 is LGHDT and CDR2 is YNNKEL (reference sequence). The method was immunoSEQ multiplex PCR; TCRdb's version includes in-frame clones alone and lacks a portion of them. The sample includes fewer than 200,000 clones, approximately 87% of them seen just once. V and J are TRBV3-1 (or the pseudogene TRBV3-2) and TRBJ1-3; D perhaps matches TRBD1 (6 bases). The TCR was taken from a woman between 65 and 79 years old with COVID-19, enrolled during active disease. The sequenced material came from peripheral blood. The CDR3 region is CASSQEGALPYTIYF. The CDR3 bases are TGTGCCAGCAGCCAAGAGGGGGCCTTGCCCTACACCATATATTTT.